The present TCR beta chain was sequenced within a study of HIV-infected children after antiretroviral therapy interruption. Whole-study context: Weeks 0, 48 and 150 were sampled under continuous treatment. Study results and caveats: After treatment interruption started, naive CD4+ CDR3 overlap across time points dropped.

The treatment was: PENTA 11 planned treatment interruption arm or continuous ART arm. At least 24 weeks of at least three-drug ART, in children 2 to 15 years. Naive CD4+ CD45RA+ CD45RO- T cells were FACS-sorted from thawed PBMCs. A 3' RACE protocol on RNA, with unique molecular identifiers, produced the TCR library. TCRdb passed the 3' RACE reads through MiXCR, listing each CDR3 protein once. The sample contains about 86,000 distinct CDR3 sequences, about 6.9% of which appear only once. This clonotype was found many times. What it recognizes is unknown. CDR3 size: 14 residues. V was shortened by 6 bases and J by 6 bases, with 17 bases between the two germline ends.

The chain carries TRBV12-3 or TRBV12-4 and TRBJ1-1; a possible D gene is TRBD1 (5 bases). The material sequenced was CD45RA+ CD4+ T cells from PBMCs, pooled from several time points, taken from a donor given antiretroviral therapy, either interrupted or continuous. Specified subset: naive CD4+ CD45RA+ CD45RO- T cells. The TCR sequence derives from a pool of human donors with HIV. CDR3 amino acids: CASSNRGRGSEAFF. DNA for the CDR3: TGTGCCAGCAGCAACCGGGGGAGGGGCTCTGAAGCTTTCTTT.